One sample yielded the 3 T cell receptor beta chains listed below, sequenced in a study of spatial heterogeneity in lung cancer. The sample's time point: sample taken at primary tumor resection. Via MiXCR, TCRdb re-called the 5' RACE reads, giving one row per CDR3 protein. The sample includes some 37,000 distinct CDR3 sequences, 6% to 8% of them seen just once. This specimen was PBMCs, taken at surgery. The receptors derive from a male donor with early-stage non-small cell lung cancer.

As to this clonotype: This may be a read error, as it is one base from a much larger clone. The rearrangement joins TRBV20-1 to TRBJ2-7, with TRBD2 as a possible D gene (5 bases). Per the germline V gene, CDR1 is DFQATT and CDR2 is SNEGSKA (reference sequence). The CDR3 loop spans 12 amino acids. The CDR3 loop reads CSASGDSYEQCF. Here the CDR3 DNA reads TGCAGTGCTAGCGGGGATTCCTACGAGCAGTGCTTC.

This chain links TRBV25-1 with TRBJ2-1; possibly TRBD2 for D (6 bases). This CDR3 is 16 amino acids long. V was cut by 3 bases and J by 6 bases, with 18 bases left in between. Germline loops: CDR1 MGHDK, CDR2 SYGVNS. CDR3 in amino acids: CASSDPGRHGGNEQFF. For the CDR3, the DNA is TGTGCCAGCAGTGATCCGGGGAGGCACGGCGGCAATGAGCAGTTCTTC.

V and J are TRBV7-2 and TRBJ1-2; D remains ambiguous. The CDR3 extends over 14 amino acids. Trimming left V 5 bases short and J 0 bases short, with 10 bases between. In germline, CDR1 is SGHTA, CDR2 FQGNSA. The CDR3 region has the DNA TGTGCCAGCAGCCAGGACGGAGCTAACTATGGCTACACCTTC. Protein product: CASSQDGANYGYTF.